This passage covers 19 T cell receptor beta chains from one sample sequenced in a study of blood T cell repertoires in COVID-19. The repertoire was sequenced with immunoSEQ multiplex PCR; TCRdb's copy has only in-frame clones and lacks some. Here the sample spans about 260,000 clones, roughly 85% being singletons. Input material: peripheral blood. Receptor source: a human donor in a cohort sampled during active COVID-19.

The chain links TRBV5-1 to TRBJ2-1; a weak D match, TRBD2 (6 bases). The V gene lost 0 bases and the J gene lost 5 bases, with 12 bases spanning the gap. Germline V CDR1 and CDR2: SGHRS, YFSETQ. The CDR3 length is 15 residues. The CDR3 protein is CASSLAAGINNEQFF. The CDR3 nucleotides read TGCGCCAGCAGCTTGGCCGCGGGGATCAACAATGAGCAGTTCTTC.

The J gene is TRBJ2-7, the V gene TRBV5-1; 7 bases agree with TRBD2. Germline CDR1 reads SGHRS; CDR2 reads YFSETQ. J gave up 6 bases and V 4 bases, and 10 bases lay outside the gene matches. The CDR3 contains 14 residues. The CDR3 is CASSPGTTDFEQYF. DNA of the CDR3: TGCGCCAGCAGCCCTGGGACTACCGATTTCGAGCAGTACTTC. Together with reference TRBV5-1 and TRBJ2-7, the CDR3 gives the full variable domain: KAGVTQTPRYLIKTRGQQVTLSCSPISGHRSVSWYQQTPGQGLQFLFEYFSETQRNKGNFPGRFSGRQFSNSRSEMNVSTLELGDSALYLCASSPGTTDFEQYFGPGTRLTVT.

The chain carries TRBV6-2 or TRBV6-3 and TRBJ2-1, with 10 bases identical to TRBD1. This CDR3 contains 17 residues. V lost 2 bases to trimming and J lost 7 bases; unmatched junction nucleotides: 11. Germline loops: CDR1 MNHEY, CDR2 SVGEGT. The CDR3 sequence is CASSYPGTGEYKNEQFF. The CDR3 DNA sequence: TGTGCCAGCAGTTACCCCGGGACAGGGGAATATAAGAATGAGCAGTTCTTC.

V and J are TRBV12-5 and TRBJ2-2, with D possibly TRBD1 on 5 matching bases. V lost 2 bases to trimming and J lost 4 bases, with 17 bases between them. This CDR3 comprises 17 residues. Germline V lookup: CDR1 LGHNT, CDR2 FRNRAP. The DNA of the CDR3 is TGTGCTAGTGGTTTGACGGTAGCAGGGTATACCACCGGGGAGCTGTTTTTT. Its protein product is CASGLTVAGYTTGELFF.

The chain recombines TRBV7-2 with TRBJ2-2; 8 nucleotides match TRBD2. The CDR3 consists of 16 residues. The germline CDR1 and CDR2 sequences are SGHTA and FQGNSA. The trim removed 4 bases at V and 6 bases at J, leaving 10 bases unmatched. The DNA of the CDR3 is TGTGCCAGCAGCTCAGTAGCGGGATCCCCAGCCGGGGAGCTGTTTTTT. It specifies CASSSVAGSPAGELFF.

V and J are TRBV7-2 and TRBJ2-6; D is unclear. Germline V gene data show CDR1 as SGHTA and CDR2 as FQGNSA. V lost 4 bases to trimming and J lost 0 bases, with 4 bases between them. The CDR3 spans 14 residues. DNA of the CDR3: TGTGCCAGCAGCTGGAGCTCTGGGGCCAACGTCCTGACTTTC. It encodes CASSWSSGANVLTF.

The chain is built from TRBV5-6 and TRBJ2-2; 10 bases are a match to TRBD1. Germline V gives CDR1 SGHDT, CDR2 YYEEEE. This CDR3 contains 16 residues. V lost 4 bases and J lost 6; bases outside the gene matches: 9. The CDR3 coding sequence is TGTGCCAGCAGCCTACCAGGACAGGGGGTCGCCGGGGAGCTGTTTTTT. It encodes CASSLPGQGVAGELFF.

This chain links TRBV18 with TRBJ1-1; D is ambiguous. CDR1 is KGHSH and CDR2 is LQKENI in the germline V gene. This CDR3 is 14 amino acids long. Trimming pared 1 base from V and 4 bases from J, leaving 10 bases between. The CDR3 DNA reads as TGTGCCAGCTCACCACTGGAGGGAGGCACTGAAGCTTTCTTT. It yields the protein CASSPLEGGTEAFF. The full variable domain, in which reference TRBV18 and TRBJ1-1 provide the parts outside the CDR3, is NAGVMQNPRHLVRRRGQEARLRCSPMKGHSHVYWYRQLPEEGLKFMVYLQKENIIDESGMPKERFSAEFPKEGPSILRIQQVVRGDSAAYFCASSPLEGGTEAFFGQGTRLTVV.

The rearrangement joins TRBV7-2 to TRBJ2-5, with TRBD2 identical over 11 bases. The V and J ends lost 5 bases and 2 bases, in that order; junction bases with no gene match: 7. Germline V CDR1 and CDR2: SGHTA, FQGNSA. The CDR3 is 16 residues long. The CDR3 spells CASSPIAGGNQETQYF. In nucleotides, the CDR3 is TGTGCCAGCAGCCCGATAGCGGGAGGGAATCAAGAGACCCAGTACTTC.

J is TRBJ2-1 and V is TRBV19; 7 bases line up with TRBD2. Trimming took 0 bases from V and 4 from J; bases not matched to a gene: 9. The CDR3 has 17 residues. Germline CDR1 and CDR2: LNHDA and SQIVND (reference sequence). CDR3 bases: TGTGCCAGTAGTATAGATCGGGCTAGCGGACATTACAATGAGCAGTTCTTC. As protein: CASSIDRASGHYNEQFF.

The J gene is TRBJ1-5, the V gene TRBV19, with a tentative D call TRBD1 (5 bases). The CDR3 runs to 13 residues. Trimming took 4 bases from V and 2 from J, leaving 6 bases between them. CDR1 is LNHDA and CDR2 is SQIVND in the germline V gene (reference sequence). Here the CDR3 reads CASSTQGNQPQHF. The CDR3 nucleotides are TGTGCCAGTAGTACACAGGGCAATCAGCCCCAGCATTTT.

V and J are TRBV7-2 and TRBJ2-7; unclear D gene. Germline lookup yields CDR1 SGHTA and CDR2 FQGNSA. The CDR3 consists of 12 residues. Trimming shortened V by 4 bases and J by 2 bases, and 6 bases separated the two germline ends. The CDR3 spells CASSSQTYEQYF. The DNA of the CDR3 is TGTGCCAGCAGCTCGCAGACCTACGAGCAGTACTTC. The entire variable domain, with the rest obtained from reference TRBV7-2 and TRBJ2-7, is as follows: GAGVSQSPSNKVTEKGKDVELRCDPISGHTALYWYRQSLGQGLEFLIYFQGNSAPDKSGLPSDRFSAERTGGSVSTLTIQRTQQEDSAVYLCASSSQTYEQYFGPGTRLTVT.

This clone was seen just once. The CDR3 DNA is TGTGCCAGCAGTACCCGGACAGGGAATGAAGCTTTCTTT. As protein: CASSTRTGNEAFF. This rearrangement joins TRBV2 to TRBJ1-1, with 8 positions matching TRBD1. Germline V gene data show CDR1 as SNHLY and CDR2 as FYNNEI. The CDR3 is 13 residues long. V shed 5 bases and J 7 bases; nucleotides not matched to a gene: 6.

The chain joins TRBV5-6 to TRBJ2-5, with TRBD1 as a possible D gene (6 bases). The CDR3 contains 14 residues. Trimming took 0 bases from V and 2 from J, leaving 8 bases between them. CDR1 is SGHDT and CDR2 is YYEEEE in the germline V gene. CDR3 nucleotides: TGTGCCAGCAGCTTGGGCAGGGGACAAGAGACCCAGTACTTC. Encoded protein: CASSLGRGQETQYF.

The rearrangement uses TRBV6-5 and TRBJ2-7; 8 nucleotides agree with TRBD2. The V segment lost 7 bases and the J segment 2 bases; nucleotides outside the gene matches: 7. This CDR3 is built from 14 residues. Germline CDR1 is MNHEY and CDR2 is SVGAGI. The DNA of the CDR3 is TGTGCCAGCAAGGGTCTAGCGGGTGCCTACGAGCAGTACTTC. Protein product: CASKGLAGAYEQYF.

This clone was counted once. V usage is TRBV18 and J usage is TRBJ2-5; 8 bases match TRBD2. Germline lookup yields CDR1 KGHSH and CDR2 LQKENI. The CDR3 is 15 amino acids. Trimming removed 0 bases from V and 5 bases from J; junction bases left unmatched: 5. CDR3 in DNA: TGTGCCAGCTCACCACCGGGCGGGAGGAGCGAGACCCAGTACTTC. Amino acid sequence: CASSPPGGRSETQYF.

CDR3 protein: CASSLVSGASRTDTQYF. Here the CDR3 DNA reads TGTGCCAGCAGCTTAGTTTCTGGGGCCAGCCGCACAGATACGCAGTATTTT. The J gene is TRBJ2-3, the V gene TRBV7-6; weak D call: TRBD1 (5 bases). CDR1 is SGHVS, CDR2 FNYEAQ, per germline. The CDR3 extends over 17 amino acids. V lost 1 base and J lost 1, with 15 bases in between.

The gene calls are TRBV7-9 and TRBJ2-1, with a weak D call TRBD2 (5 bases). Per germline, CDR1 SEHNR and CDR2 FQNEAQ (reference sequence). Trimming took off 1 base at V and 4 bases at J, with 23 bases between the two ends. This CDR3 region has 19 residues. In DNA form, the CDR3 reads TGTGCCAGCAGCTTAGACGCAGGTACTACCTTGAGGAGGTACAATGAGCAGTTCTTC. Its translation: CASSLDAGTTLRRYNEQFF.

V and J are TRBV3-1 (or the pseudogene TRBV3-2) and TRBJ2-5; 7 bases line up with TRBD2. V gave up 2 bases and J gave up 3 bases; unmatched junction bases: 9. The CDR3 covers 16 residues. Germline lookup yields CDR1 LGHDT and CDR2 YNNKEL (reference sequence). CDR3 bases: TGTGCCAGCAGCCAACGTCCCCGCGGGAGTAAAGAGACCCAGTACTTC. Translation: CASSQRPRGSKETQYF.